This TCR beta chain was recorded in a study of CD8+CD57+ T cells in acquired aplastic anemia. Genomic DNA, the template, was used for profiling of the TCR beta VDJ and CDR3. Each CDR3 protein gets one entry after TCRdb re-called the reads with MiXCR. Among around 400,000 distinct CDR3 sequences, roughly 68% were seen once, and the ten largest hold more than 3.5%. As for this clonotype: Its target is not known. At one end, the junction sequence differs from germline, possibly due to a read error.

The study, taken as a whole, reports: No significant difference in CD8+ Simpson's diversity was found between patients and controls. Patients shared under 30 CD8+ CDR3 sequences with controls.

The CDR3 runs 14 residues. CDR1 is SGHTA, CDR2 FQGNSA, per germline. The chain uses TRBV7-2 and TRBJ2-7; no firm D call. The sequence came from a human donor in good health, serving as a control. The material sequenced was sorted CD4+, CD8+, or CD8+CD57+ T cells (not recorded which) from PBMCs. The CDR3: CASSFVLGSYEQHF. CDR3 nucleotides: TGTGCCAGCAGCTTCGTCCTAGGATCCTACGAGCAGCACTTC.